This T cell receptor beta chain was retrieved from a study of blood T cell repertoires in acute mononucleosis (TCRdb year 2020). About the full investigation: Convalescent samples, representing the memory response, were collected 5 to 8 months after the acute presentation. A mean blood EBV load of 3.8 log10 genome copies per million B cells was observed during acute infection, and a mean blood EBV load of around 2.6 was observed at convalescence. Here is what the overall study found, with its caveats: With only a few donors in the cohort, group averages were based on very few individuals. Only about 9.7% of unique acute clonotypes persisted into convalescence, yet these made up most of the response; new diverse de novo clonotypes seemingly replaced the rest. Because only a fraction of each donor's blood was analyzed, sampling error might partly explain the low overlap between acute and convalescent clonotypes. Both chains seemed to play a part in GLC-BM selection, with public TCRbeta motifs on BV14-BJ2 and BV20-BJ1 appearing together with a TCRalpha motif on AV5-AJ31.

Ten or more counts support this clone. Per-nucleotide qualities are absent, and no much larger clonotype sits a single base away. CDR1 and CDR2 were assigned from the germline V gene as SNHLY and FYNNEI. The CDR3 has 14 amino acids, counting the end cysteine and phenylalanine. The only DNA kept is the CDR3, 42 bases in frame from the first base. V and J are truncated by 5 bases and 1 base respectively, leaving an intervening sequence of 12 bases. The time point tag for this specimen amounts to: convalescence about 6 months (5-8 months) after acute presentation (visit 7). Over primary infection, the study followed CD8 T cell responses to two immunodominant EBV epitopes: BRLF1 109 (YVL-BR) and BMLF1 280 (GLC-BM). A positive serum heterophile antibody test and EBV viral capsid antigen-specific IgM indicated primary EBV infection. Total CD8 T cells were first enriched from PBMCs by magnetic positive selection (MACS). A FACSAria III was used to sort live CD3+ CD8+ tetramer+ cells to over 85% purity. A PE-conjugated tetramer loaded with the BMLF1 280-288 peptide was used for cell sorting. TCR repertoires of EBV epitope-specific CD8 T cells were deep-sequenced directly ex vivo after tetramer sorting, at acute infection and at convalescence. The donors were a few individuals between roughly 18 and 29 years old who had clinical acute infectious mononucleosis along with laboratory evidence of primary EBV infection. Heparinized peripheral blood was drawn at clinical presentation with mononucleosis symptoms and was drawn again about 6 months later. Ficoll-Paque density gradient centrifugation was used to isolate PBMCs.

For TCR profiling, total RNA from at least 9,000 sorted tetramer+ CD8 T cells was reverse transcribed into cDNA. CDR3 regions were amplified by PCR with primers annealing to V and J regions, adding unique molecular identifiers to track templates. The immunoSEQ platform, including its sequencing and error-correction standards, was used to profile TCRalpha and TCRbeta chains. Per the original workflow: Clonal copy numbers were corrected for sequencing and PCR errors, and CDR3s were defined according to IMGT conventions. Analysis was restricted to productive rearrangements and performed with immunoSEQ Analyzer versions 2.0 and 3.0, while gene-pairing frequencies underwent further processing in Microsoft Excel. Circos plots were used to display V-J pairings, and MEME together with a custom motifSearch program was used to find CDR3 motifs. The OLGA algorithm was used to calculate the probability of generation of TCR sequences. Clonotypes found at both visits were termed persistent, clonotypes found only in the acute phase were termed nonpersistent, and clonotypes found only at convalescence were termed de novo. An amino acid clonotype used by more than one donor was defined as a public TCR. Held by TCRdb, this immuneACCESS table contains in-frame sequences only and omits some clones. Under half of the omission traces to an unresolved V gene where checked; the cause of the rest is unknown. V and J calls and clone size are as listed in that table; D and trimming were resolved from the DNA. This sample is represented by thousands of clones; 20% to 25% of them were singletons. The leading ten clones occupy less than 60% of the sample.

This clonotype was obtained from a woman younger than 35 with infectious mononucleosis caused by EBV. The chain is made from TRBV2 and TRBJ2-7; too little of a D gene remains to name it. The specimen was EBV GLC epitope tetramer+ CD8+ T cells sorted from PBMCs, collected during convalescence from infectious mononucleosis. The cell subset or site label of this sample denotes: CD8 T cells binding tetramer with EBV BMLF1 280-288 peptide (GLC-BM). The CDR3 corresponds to CASSLFSASYEQYF. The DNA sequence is TGTGCCAGCAGTTTATTTTCCGCTTCCTACGAGCAGTACTTC.